The 26 T cell receptor beta chains below come from one sample, sequenced in a study of cytomegalovirus exposure and HLA in healthy donors. Researchers ran the PCR with 60 Vbeta and 13 Jbeta primers. The table came from immunoSEQ multiplex PCR; TCRdb's copy has only in-frame clones and leaves some out. The sample totals fewer than 100,000 clones. The sequenced sample was PBMCs. Receptor source: a woman aged 60-75 years in good health and CMV-seronegative.

The CDR3 coding sequence is TGTGCCAGCAGCCCATCGCCCGGGACTAGCGGCACTACAGAGCAGTTCTTC. Protein sequence: CASSPSPGTSGTTEQFF. The V gene is TRBV5-4, the J gene TRBJ2-1, with 11 bases matching TRBD2. Germline V CDR1 and CDR2: SGHNT, YYREEE (reference sequence). This CDR3 region has 17 residues. Germline trimming cut 4 bases from V and 10 bases from J; bases unmatched to any gene: 16.

The V call is TRBV4-2, the J call TRBJ2-7; D possibly corresponds to TRBD2 (6 bases). Trimming removed 4 bases from V and 3 bases from J, with 16 bases in between. CDR1 LGHNA and CDR2 YNFKEQ come from the germline V gene. The CDR3 contains 15 residues. CDR3 in amino acids: CASSPGLTDNYEQYF. The CDR3 nucleotides are TGTGCCAGCAGCCCGGGACTTACCGACAACTACGAGCAGTACTTC.

The chain recombines TRBV2 with TRBJ2-7; possibly TRBD2 for D (5 bases). Germline V gene sequence: CDR1 SNHLY, CDR2 FYNNEI. The CDR3 spans 15 residues. V was cut by 8 bases and J by 1 base, with 18 bases left in between. The CDR3 region is CASGLEGAISYEQYF. The DNA of the CDR3 is TGTGCCAGCGGCCTTGAGGGAGCCATATCCTACGAGCAGTACTTC. Together with reference TRBV2 and TRBJ2-7, the CDR3 gives the full variable domain: EPEVTQTPSHQVTQMGQEVILRCVPISNHLYFYWYRQILGQKVEFLVSFYNNEISEKSEIFDDQFSVERPDGSNFTLKIRSTKLEDSAMYFCASGLEGAISYEQYFGPGTRLTVT.

The chain uses TRBV28 and TRBJ2-2; D gene ambiguous. This CDR3 has 16 residues. The germline V gene encodes CDR1 MDHEN and CDR2 SYDVKM. V gave up 1 base and J gave up 4 bases, with 13 bases separating them. The CDR3 DNA reads TGTGCCAGCAGTTTATTTTCAGGTGGCGCCACCGGGGAGCTGTTTTTT. Its protein product is CASSLFSGGATGELFF.

The chain joins TRBV25-1 to TRBJ2-7; 11 bases line up with TRBD2. V was clipped by 6 bases and J by 6 bases; unmatched bases: 13. This CDR3 is built from 16 residues. CDR1 is MGHDK and CDR2 is SYGVNS in the germline V gene. CDR3 protein: CASRAPSSGRAFEQYF. CDR3 DNA sequence: TGTGCCAGCAGAGCCCCCAGTAGCGGGAGGGCATTCGAGCAGTACTTC.

The rearrangement uses TRBV7-9 and TRBJ2-5; D perhaps matches TRBD1 (6 bases). The DNA end is a closer match to TRBJ2-7, so the J assignment may be wrong. The length of the CDR3 is 14 residues. Per germline, CDR1 SEHNR and CDR2 FQNEAQ (reference sequence). DNA of the CDR3: TGTGCCAGCAGCCCCGGGACATTGGGCTACGAGCAGTACTTC. Amino acid sequence: CASSPGTLGYEQYF.

The chain links TRBV2 to TRBJ2-3; D not certain. V lost 8 bases, J lost 1 base, and 13 bases lay in between. The CDR3 spans 14 residues. Germline CDR1 is SNHLY and CDR2 is FYNNEI. CDR3 coding DNA: TGTGCCAGCGGCAGGCCGTTTGGCACAGATACGCAGTATTTT. This sequence encodes CASGRPFGTDTQYF.

The chain has TRBV19 and TRBJ2-1; the match to TRBD2 covers 7 bases. CDR1 LNHDA and CDR2 SQIVND come from the germline V gene (reference sequence). V lost 10 bases, J lost 2 bases, and 8 bases stayed unmatched. The CDR3 contains 14 residues. As DNA, the CDR3 is TGTGCCACCCGGGGGGAGGCTACCTACAATGAGCAGTTCTTC. Translated, it gives CATRGEATYNEQFF.

The V and J genes are TRBV5-8 and TRBJ1-4; no definite D call. Per the germline V gene, CDR1 is SGHTS and CDR2 is YDEGEE. V lost 4 bases to trimming and J lost 4 bases, with 14 bases between them. The CDR3 covers 15 residues. Here the CDR3 DNA reads TGTGCCAGCAGCCAAGGACGGGGTTATAATGAAAAACTGTTTTTT. The encoded protein is CASSQGRGYNEKLFF.

The V gene is TRBV6-6, the J gene TRBJ1-1; maybe TRBD1 (5 bases). The CDR3 consists of 13 residues. Germline assignment: CDR1 MNHNY and CDR2 SVGAGI (reference sequence). Trimming took off 0 bases at V and 11 bases at J, with 13 bases between the two ends. The CDR3 DNA is TGTGCCAGCAGTTACTCTCAGGGAATAGGGGCTTTCTTT. Its protein is CASSYSQGIGAFF.

This chain uses TRBV7-8 with TRBJ2-5; possible D gene TRBD2, 6 bases. The CDR3 is 18 residues long. V was cut by 1 base and J by 3 bases, with 21 bases left in between. Per germline, CDR1 SGHVS and CDR2 FQNEAQ. The CDR3 sequence: CASSLGPGLYQREETQYF. The CDR3, as DNA: TGTGCCAGCAGCTTAGGGCCGGGACTTTATCAAAGAGAAGAGACCCAGTACTTC.

This rearrangement joins TRBV11-2 to TRBJ1-1, with TRBD1 identical over 11 bases. The CDR3 is made up of 17 amino acids. V gave up 0 bases and J gave up 1 base; unmatched junction bases: 4. CDR1 is SGHAT and CDR2 is FQNNGV in the germline V gene. CDR3 sequence (DNA): TGTGCCAGCAGCTTAGAGGGACAGGGGGTTGCGAACACTGAAGCTTTCTTT. Amino acid sequence: CASSLEGQGVANTEAFF.

The chain couples TRBV2 to TRBJ1-5; perhaps TRBD1 as D (5 bases). This CDR3 region has 16 residues. With 4 bases removed from V and 7 bases from J, the gap between germline ends came to 20 bases. Germline V lookup: CDR1 SNHLY, CDR2 FYNNEI. DNA of the CDR3: TGTGCCAGCAGTGCGCGTCAGGGAACCCTCGGCCAGCCCCAGCATTTT. It codes for CASSARQGTLGQPQHF.

This chain links TRBV11-2 with TRBJ1-2; TRBD1 is a possible D gene (5 bases). This CDR3 region has 15 residues. Germline V gene data show CDR1 as SGHAT and CDR2 as FQNNGV. Trimming removed 3 bases from V and 7 bases from J, with 18 bases in between. CDR3 sequence reads: CASSFFGQGGGGYTF. The CDR3 DNA follows: TGTGCCAGCAGCTTCTTCGGTCAGGGAGGTGGTGGCTACACCTTC.

The chain couples TRBV4-3 to TRBJ2-5; TRBD2 matches 10 bases. Germline CDR1 reads LGHNA; CDR2 reads YSLEER. The CDR3 totals 20 residues. The ends lost 0 bases at V and 3 bases at J; junction bases unmatched: 16. Here the CDR3 DNA reads TGCGCCAGCAGCCAAGATGGGCTAGCGGGAGTTGGTGGTGGGAAAGAGACCCAGTACTTC. Amino acid sequence: CASSQDGLAGVGGGKETQYF.

V and J are TRBV6-1 and TRBJ1-5; 7 positions match TRBD1. This CDR3 spans 14 amino acids. V lost 10 bases to trimming and J lost 4 bases; unmatched junction nucleotides: 10. Germline CDR1 MNHNS, CDR2 SASEGT. The CDR3 spells CATTGPGGNQPQHF. DNA of the CDR3: TGTGCCACCACCGGTCCAGGGGGTAATCAGCCCCAGCATTTT.

This chain connects TRBV7-9 to TRBJ2-4; 10 positions agree with TRBD2. Per the germline V gene, CDR1 is SEHNR and CDR2 is FQNEAQ (reference sequence). Losses at the gene ends were 3 bases for V and 7 bases for J; bases not matched to a gene: 3. The CDR3 contains 14 residues. CDR3 in amino acids: CASSFSGLANIQYF. Written as DNA, the CDR3 is TGTGCCAGCAGCTTTTCGGGACTAGCGAACATTCAGTACTTC.

V gene TRBV27 combines with J gene TRBJ2-7; 8 bases fit TRBD1. The trim removed 5 bases at V and 5 bases at J, leaving 11 bases unmatched. Looked up from germline, CDR1 is MNHEY and CDR2 is SMNVEV (reference sequence). CDR3 length: 15 residues. This CDR3 reads CASSAGGFVLNEQYF. For the CDR3, the DNA is TGTGCCAGCAGTGCAGGGGGCTTCGTCCTCAACGAGCAGTACTTC.

The CDR3 protein is CASNSLPQHF. CDR3 sequence (DNA): TGCGCCAGCAACAGCCTACCCCAGCATTTT. The rearrangement uses TRBV23-1 and TRBJ1-5; D gene ambiguous. TRBV23-1 is an ORF for which the function is uncertain. Trimming left V 7 bases short and J 10 bases short, with 8 bases between. The CDR3 covers 10 residues.

The V call is TRBV7-2, the J call TRBJ2-5, with D unresolved. The V end lost 5 bases, the J end lost 7 bases, and 14 bases lay between the germline ends. CDR3 length: 13 amino acids. The germline V gene encodes CDR1 SGHTA and CDR2 FQGNSA. CDR3: CASSQQPSGTQYF. CDR3 DNA: TGTGCCAGCAGCCAACAGCCCTCAGGGACCCAGTACTTC.

The rearrangement joins TRBV27 to TRBJ2-7; TRBD2 matches at 8 bases. Germline values: CDR1 MNHEY, CDR2 SMNVEV (reference sequence). The trim removed 2 bases at V and 2 bases at J, leaving 5 bases unmatched. This CDR3 spans 15 amino acids. The CDR3 protein is CASSLIGGGPYEQYF. The CDR3 DNA sequence: TGTGCCAGCAGTTTAATCGGCGGGGGGCCCTACGAGCAGTACTTC.

V gene TRBV10-1 combines with J gene TRBJ2-7, with D possibly matching TRBD2 (6 bases). The V end lost 2 bases, the J end lost 2 bases, and 13 bases lay between the germline ends. The CDR3 is made up of 15 amino acids. Per germline, CDR1 WNHNN and CDR2 SYGVQD (reference sequence). CDR3 sequence: CASSEMPGEAYEQYF. DNA of the CDR3: TGCGCCAGCAGTGAGATGCCGGGAGAGGCCTACGAGCAGTACTTC.

The V call is TRBV6-5, the J call TRBJ2-1, with 10 bases identical to TRBD2. Per the germline V gene, CDR1 is MNHEY and CDR2 is SVGAGI. This CDR3 is built from 15 residues. The trim removed 1 base at V and 5 bases at J, leaving 2 bases unmatched. In DNA form, the CDR3 reads TGTGCCAGCAGTTACTGGCTAGCGGGAGACAATGAGCAGTTCTTC. This translates into CASSYWLAGDNEQFF.

The chain carries TRBV7-8 and TRBJ1-4; TRBD1 might be the D (5 bases). The germline V and J ends were trimmed by 4 bases and 4 bases, with 16 bases remaining between them. Germline CDR1 SGHVS, CDR2 FQNEAQ. The CDR3 consists of 16 residues. CDR3 sequence (DNA): TGTGCCAGCAGCTGGGGATGGGCAGGGCGTAATGAAAAACTGTTTTTT. This gives the protein CASSWGWAGRNEKLFF.

The J gene is TRBJ1-1, the V gene TRBV28; perhaps TRBD1 as D (6 bases). The V end lost 2 bases, the J end lost 5 bases, and 24 bases lay between the germline ends. The CDR3 loop spans 18 amino acids. Germline V gene lookup returns CDR1 MDHEN and CDR2 SYDVKM. DNA of the CDR3: TGTGCCAGCAGTTTAAGAAGGTCCCTAGTGGGGGCTGGTACTGAAGCTTTCTTT. Translated: CASSLRRSLVGAGTEAFF.

The V call is TRBV9, the J call TRBJ1-1; the D gene is possibly TRBD1 (6 bases). CDR3 length: 15 residues. Per the germline V gene, CDR1 is SGDLS and CDR2 is YYNGEE. The germline V and J ends were trimmed by 0 bases and 1 base, with 10 bases remaining between them. The CDR3 DNA reads TGTGCCAGCAGCGTAGAGCTAGGGGGGAACACTGAAGCTTTCTTT. Its translation: CASSVELGGNTEAFF.